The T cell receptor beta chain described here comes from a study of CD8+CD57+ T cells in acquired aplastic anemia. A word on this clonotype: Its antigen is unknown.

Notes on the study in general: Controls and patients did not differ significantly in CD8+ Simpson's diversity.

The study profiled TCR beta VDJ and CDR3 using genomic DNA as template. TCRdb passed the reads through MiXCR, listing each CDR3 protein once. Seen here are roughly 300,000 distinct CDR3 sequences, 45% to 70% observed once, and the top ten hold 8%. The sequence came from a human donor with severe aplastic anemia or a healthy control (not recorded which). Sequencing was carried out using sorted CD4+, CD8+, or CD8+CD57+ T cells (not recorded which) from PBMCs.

The CDR3 protein is CASSQGLAGGTEAFF. The DNA for the CDR3 is TGTGCCAGCAGCCAGGGACTAGCGGGGGGCACTGAAGCTTTCTTT. The gene calls are TRBV7-2 and TRBJ1-1; D possibly corresponds to TRBD1 (5 bases). Per germline, CDR1 SGHTA and CDR2 FQGNSA. Deletions cut 5 bases from V and 4 bases from J, with 17 bases between. The CDR3 is 15 residues long.